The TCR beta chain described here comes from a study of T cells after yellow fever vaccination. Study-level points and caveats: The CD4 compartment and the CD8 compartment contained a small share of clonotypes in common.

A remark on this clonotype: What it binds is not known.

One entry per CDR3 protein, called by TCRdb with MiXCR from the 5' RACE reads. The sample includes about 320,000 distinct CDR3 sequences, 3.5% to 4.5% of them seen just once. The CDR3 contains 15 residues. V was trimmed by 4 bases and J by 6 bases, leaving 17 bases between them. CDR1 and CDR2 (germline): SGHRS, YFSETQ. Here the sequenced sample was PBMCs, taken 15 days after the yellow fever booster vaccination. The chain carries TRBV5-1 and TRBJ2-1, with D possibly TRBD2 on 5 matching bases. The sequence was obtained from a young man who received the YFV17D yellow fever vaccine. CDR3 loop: CASSARTPDGNEQFF. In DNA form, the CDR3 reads TGCGCCAGCAGCGCGCGGACTCCGGATGGCAATGAGCAGTTCTTC.